What follows is one T cell receptor beta chain and its context. This sample is drawn from a study of blood T cell repertoires in COVID-19. TCRdb's copy holds only in-frame clones and misses some; the assay was immunoSEQ multiplex PCR. The sample holds approximately 460,000 clones, roughly nine tenths seen once. The ends were cut back, 5 bases at V and 1 base at J, with 15 bases in the middle. Germline-derived CDR1 and CDR2 are MNHNY and SVGAGI (reference sequence). This CDR3 region has 15 residues. This sequence was found in a man younger than 35 with COVID-19, enrolled during active disease. Sequencing was done on a sample of peripheral blood. This sequence joins TRBV6-6 and TRBJ2-7, with D maybe TRBD2 (5 bases). CDR3 amino acids: CASSPLRTGSYEQYF. The CDR3 coding sequence is TGTGCCAGCAGTCCTCTGAGAACGGGGTCCTACGAGCAGTACTTC.